This T cell receptor beta chain was sequenced during a study of T cell responses to AZD1222 COVID-19 vaccine (dated by TCRdb to the early 2020s). For context, the study as a whole: AZD1222 recipients whose second dose came at about 4 weeks and those whose second dose came at about 12 weeks were combined into one group, since spike-specific TCR depth and breadth did not differ between the two schedules. A total of 230 to 250 trial participants underwent TCR sequencing, of whom about 210 had received two doses of AZD1222 and around 25 had received two doses of the MenACWY control vaccine. Trial participants were enrolled by age into subgroups of 18-55, 56-69 and 70-plus years, and roughly 150, 30 and 60 TCR-sequenced participants, respectively, were included in these subgroups.

General conclusions and limits of the study: Participants were mostly white British and included more females than males, and it was suggested by the authors that clonal diversity may have been underestimated. Conclusions about previously exposed vaccinees were limited because only six AZD1222 recipients were SARS-CoV-2 seropositive at baseline. Reportedly, almost half of the unique spike-specific TCRs recognized epitopes lying outside the regions that are mutated in the B.1.351 and B.1.1.7 variants. The whole spike protein was spanned by vaccine-associated CD4 TCRs, and dominant responses were seen in regions 160-218 and 743-854. A significant rise in spike-specific TCR breadth and depth was observed after two AZD1222 doses relative to day 0 and relative to MenACWY recipients. In the small 56-69-year group, the increase in depth fell short of significance, most likely because of low power. Because no day 14 peak-response samples were available, the repertoires could be characterized only after the peak T cell response.

In the case of this clone: The antigen this receptor binds is unknown. The input lacks base qualities; no much larger clone sits a single base away.

In light of the paper, this sample's time point label describes: baseline before first vaccination. Vaccinee samples were obtained from the UK trials COV001 and COV002, which included a single-blind randomized controlled phase 2/3 trial of AZD1222 (ChAdOx1 nCoV-19) in healthy adults. For TCRbeta chain sequencing, PBMC samples were collected from trial participants at day 0 and at day 28 after the second dose. The CDR3 regions of human TCRbeta chains were analyzed by immunosequencing. The authors processed their data as follows. TCRs in the repertoires were matched against a reference library of SARS-CoV-2-specific TCRs that had been generated with the MIRA antigen-specificity platform. Breadth was defined as the fraction of unique TCRs that were SARS-CoV-2-associated. Depth was defined as the fraction of total T cells that were SARS-CoV-2-associated. Using the MIRA data, every spike-specific TCR was mapped to the spike region that the TCR reacted to and assigned to either a CD4 or a CD8 class. Log10-transformed breadth and depth values were compared by one-way ANOVA with Sidak's multiple comparisons tests. This immuneACCESS table, as held by TCRdb, lists in-frame sequences with V and J called but not all clones. Of the missing ones, under half trace to an unresolved V gene in checked studies; the others have no known cause. The D gene and trimming were derived from the DNA, and the V and J assignments and clone size from that table. This sample comprises 70,000 or so clones, around nine tenths of them detected only once. The ten top clones hold about 25% of the sample.

The sequence derives from an adult in good health. The sequencing here drew on peripheral blood, taken on day 0 of AZD1222 vaccination.

The CDR3 reads as follows: CASSPRQAYNEQFF. The sequenced DNA: TGTGCCAGCAGCCCCCGTCAGGCCTACAATGAGCAGTTCTTC. Here the chain combines TRBV9 and TRBJ2-1; there is no confident call for the D gene. The CDR3 numbers 14 residues from cysteine through phenylalanine. This entry keeps only the CDR3 DNA: 42 bases, framed from base 1. CDR1 and CDR2, per the germline V gene, are SGDLS and YYNGEE. A distance of 10 bases separates the germline ends of V and J, which lose 4 bases and 2 bases respectively.